This T cell receptor (beta chain) was identified in a study of long-term antiretroviral therapy in people with HIV. Overall study context: About a decade before 2015, the earliest samples were taken when ART was typically delayed.

Study-wide points: Relative to control repertoires, HIV repertoires exhibited narrower CDR3 length ranges. Older ART regimens may have been in use when blood was drawn between the mid-2000s and the late 2010s.

This clone was recorded once. Its antigen remains unidentified. Researchers ran immunoSEQ v3.0 at survey level. Data came from immunoSEQ multiplex PCR; TCRdb stores just in-frame clones and leaves some out. The data contain tens of thousands of clones, roughly three quarters of them singletons. The V gene's germline CDR1 is SNHLY and CDR2 FYNNEI. J lost 0 bases, V lost 7 bases, and 8 bases had no gene match. The CDR3 is made up of 16 amino acids. The chain uses TRBV2 and TRBJ2-3, with TRBD2 matching over 9 bases. The specimen comprised unsorted PBMCs, sampled 1.1 years before starting antiretroviral therapy. This receptor was identified in a woman in her thirties or forties with HIV. For the CDR3, the DNA is TGTGCCAGCATCGAGCTAGCGGGGACGAGCACAGATACGCAGTATTTT. Its protein product is CASIELAGTSTDTQYF.